These 19 T cell receptor beta chains came from one sample sequenced in a study of blood T cell repertoires in COVID-19. The repertoire was sequenced with immunoSEQ multiplex PCR; TCRdb's copy has only in-frame clones and lacks some. The sample consists of about 260,000 clones, about 91% of them appearing once. The sample taken for sequencing was PBMCs or T cells enriched from blood (not recorded which). These receptors originate from a woman between 40 and 55 years old with acute COVID-19.

The chain carries TRBV3-1 (or the pseudogene TRBV3-2) and TRBJ2-7, with D hard to call. V lost 3 bases and J 9 bases, leaving 12 bases between the germline ends. CDR1 is LGHDT and CDR2 is YNNKEL in the germline V gene (reference sequence). The CDR3 has 12 residues. CDR3: CASSHLRSGQYF. Written as DNA, the CDR3 is TGTGCCAGCAGCCATTTAAGGTCGGGGCAGTACTTC.

This clone was seen more than once but under ten times. This chain uses TRBV7-3 with TRBJ1-1; 9 bases align to TRBD1. The CDR3 has 17 amino acids. V was pared by 3 bases and J by 4 bases, with 12 bases of the junction left unmatched. Germline V gene sequence: CDR1 SGHTA, CDR2 FQGTGA. In nucleotides, the CDR3 is TGTGCCAGCAGCTTCACCGGGACAGGGTTGAGTGGCACTGAAGCTTTCTTT. It codes for CASSFTGTGLSGTEAFF.

The chain joins TRBV19 to TRBJ2-5; 7 nucleotides agree with TRBD1. Germline V gene sequence: CDR1 LNHDA, CDR2 SQIVND (reference sequence). The J segment lost 3 bases and the V segment lost 3 bases, leaving 7 bases of the junction unmatched. The CDR3 runs to 15 residues. CDR3 DNA sequence: TGTGCCAGTAGTATTTTTGAGACAGGGAAAGAGACCCAGTACTTC. Encoded protein: CASSIFETGKETQYF.

This chain uses TRBV6-2 or TRBV6-3 with TRBJ2-7; 8 nucleotides align to TRBD2. Germline trimming cut 0 bases from V and 2 bases from J; bases unmatched to any gene: 6. There are 16 residues in the CDR3. Germline CDR1 and CDR2: MNHEY and SVGEGT. CDR3 in DNA: TGTGCCAGCAGTTACTCGTCTAGCGGGTCGACCTACGAGCAGTACGTC. This gives the protein CASSYSSSGSTYEQYV.

This chain joins TRBV5-5 and TRBJ2-7; D gene ambiguous. V was trimmed by 5 bases and J by 3 bases, leaving 12 bases between them. Germline CDR1 is SGHKS and CDR2 is YYEKEE (reference sequence). This CDR3 is 13 amino acids long. The CDR3 coding sequence is TGTGCCAGCAGGCCTAGTTTCGGCTACGAGCAGTACGTC. Translation: CASRPSFGYEQYV.

This sequence joins TRBV19 and TRBJ2-3; perhaps TRBD1 as D (7 bases). The CDR3 is made up of 15 amino acids. From germline, CDR1 is LNHDA and CDR2 SQIVND (reference sequence). Deletions cut 3 bases from V and 3 bases from J, with 13 bases between. The CDR3 DNA follows: TGTGCCAGTAGTATTTGGCAGGGGGGAACAGATACGCAGTATTTT. Its translation: CASSIWQGGTDTQYF.

The genes are TRBV5-1 and TRBJ1-2, with 9 positions matching TRBD1. With V trimmed by 2 bases and J by 8 bases, 7 bases remained unmatched. The CDR3 loop spans 14 amino acids. Germline V CDR1 and CDR2: SGHRS, YFSETQ. The CDR3 loop is CASSLEQGAQGYTF. Written as DNA, the CDR3 is TGCGCCAGCAGCTTAGAACAGGGGGCGCAGGGCTACACCTTC.

This chain links TRBV27 with TRBJ1-2, with 8 bases fitting TRBD1. V was pared by 4 bases and J by 4 bases, with 5 bases of the junction left unmatched. Germline V gene lookup returns CDR1 MNHEY and CDR2 SMNVEV (reference sequence). The CDR3 is made up of 14 amino acids. The CDR3 DNA follows: TGTGCCAGCAGTTCAGGGGGCTTAGGCTATGGCTACACCTTC. It specifies CASSSGGLGYGYTF.

The genes are TRBV3-1 (or the pseudogene TRBV3-2) and TRBJ2-3, with D tentatively TRBD2 (5 bases). The germline CDR1 and CDR2 sequences are LGHDT and YNNKEL (reference sequence). V lost 4 bases, J lost 7 bases, and 6 bases lay in between. The CDR3 loop spans 11 amino acids. The CDR3 reads CASSPGNTQYF. Here the CDR3 DNA reads TGTGCCAGCAGCCCCGGGAATACGCAGTATTTT.

This clone was counted a single time. The chain has TRBV9 and TRBJ2-2; 8 nucleotides line up with TRBD1. Trimming removed 0 bases from V and 6 bases from J; junction bases left unmatched: 10. Per germline, CDR1 SGDLS and CDR2 YYNGEE. The CDR3 spans 17 residues. The CDR3 DNA sequence: TGTGCCAGCAGCGTAGCCTCGACCCAGGGGGCGGCCGGGGAGCTGTTTTTT. Translated: CASSVASTQGAAGELFF. The complete variable domain, with remaining parts taken from reference TRBV9 and TRBJ2-2, reads DSGVTQTPKHLITATGQRVTLRCSPRSGDLSVYWYQQSLDQGLQFLIQYYNGEERAKGNILERFSAQQFPDLHSELNLSSLELGDSALYFCASSVASTQGAAGELFFGEGSRLTVL.

The chain has TRBV24-1 and TRBJ2-7; TRBD2 is a possible D gene (6 bases). Germline V gene sequence: CDR1 KGHDR, CDR2 SFDVKD. Trimming left V 6 bases short and J 0 bases short, with 11 bases between. The CDR3 contains 14 residues. This chain's CDR3 is CATSTSRNSYEQYF. The CDR3 DNA sequence: TGTGCCACCAGTACTAGCCGGAACTCCTACGAGCAGTACTTC.

This clone was seen a few times. This CDR3 is CATSDREGRNQPQHF. The CDR3 DNA reads as TGTGCCACCAGTGATCGGGAGGGGCGGAATCAGCCCCAGCATTTT. The chain uses TRBV24-1 and TRBJ1-5, with D possibly being TRBD1 (5 bases). Per germline, CDR1 KGHDR and CDR2 SFDVKD. This CDR3 has 15 residues. V was clipped by 3 bases and J by 4 bases, with 12 bases between them.

The chain joins TRBV7-3 to TRBJ2-2; 7 nucleotides align to TRBD1. Trimming took 5 bases from V and 0 from J; bases not matched to a gene: 6. This CDR3 region has 16 residues. The germline V gene encodes CDR1 SGHTA and CDR2 FQGTGA. The CDR3 loop is CASSLGQTSNTGELFF. The DNA of the CDR3 is TGTGCCAGCAGCCTGGGACAGACATCGAACACCGGGGAGCTGTTTTTT.

The chain employs TRBV23-1 and TRBJ1-6; TRBD1 matches 7 bases. TRBV23-1 is classed as an ORF, of uncertain function. CDR3 length: 15 amino acids. With V trimmed by 1 base and J by 11 bases, 8 bases remained unmatched. The CDR3 bases are TGCGCCAGCAGTCAATTCGACAGGGCATCAACACCCCTCCACTTT. It specifies CASSQFDRASTPLHF.

The chain uses TRBV20-1 and TRBJ2-7, with 7 bases that match TRBD2. CDR1 DFQATT and CDR2 SNEGSKA come from the germline V gene (reference sequence). This CDR3 is built from 12 residues. With V trimmed by 3 bases and J by 7 bases, 6 bases remained unmatched. The CDR3 is CSASTGGQEQYF. In nucleotides, the CDR3 is TGCAGTGCTAGTACGGGAGGTCAAGAGCAGTACTTC.

The chain links TRBV5-1 to TRBJ1-1; D is ambiguous. The CDR3 covers 13 residues. Germline CDR1 SGHRS, CDR2 YFSETQ. V lost 0 bases to trimming and J lost 4 bases, with 7 bases between them. CDR3 DNA: TGCGCCAGCAGCTTGGGGCAATCCACTGAAGCTTTCTTT. It yields the protein CASSLGQSTEAFF. The full variable domain, rest sourced from reference TRBV5-1 and TRBJ1-1, is KAGVTQTPRYLIKTRGQQVTLSCSPISGHRSVSWYQQTPGQGLQFLFEYFSETQRNKGNFPGRFSGRQFSNSRSEMNVSTLELGDSALYLCASSLGQSTEAFFGQGTRLTVV.

The rearrangement joins TRBV7-2 to TRBJ1-2; maybe TRBD1 (6 bases). Germline V lookup: CDR1 SGHTA, CDR2 FQGNSA. Trimming took off 2 bases at V and 6 bases at J, with 13 bases between the two ends. The CDR3 extends over 14 amino acids. The CDR3 DNA reads TGTGCCAGCAGCTTACGCGACAGGTCCAATGGCTACACCTTC. Its protein is CASSLRDRSNGYTF.

The chain recombines TRBV6-2 or TRBV6-3 with TRBJ1-5; perhaps TRBD1 as D (5 bases). The CDR3 totals 13 residues. V lost 5 bases, J lost 9 bases, and 14 bases lay in between. Germline V gene lookup returns CDR1 MNHEY and CDR2 SVGEGT. The CDR3 spells CASSDSSRRPQHF. The CDR3 region has the DNA TGTGCCAGCAGTGACAGCTCCCGTAGGCCCCAGCATTTT.

The J gene is TRBJ1-4, the V gene TRBV30; D perhaps matches TRBD1 (5 bases). CDR3 size: 14 residues. The germline V and J ends were trimmed by 0 bases and 8 bases, with 13 bases remaining between them. CDR1 and CDR2 from the germline V gene are GTSNPN and SVGIG (reference sequence). The CDR3 nucleotides read TGTGCCTGGAGTGTTCGGGACTCAGCGGAAAAACTGTTTTTT. Protein sequence: CAWSVRDSAEKLFF.